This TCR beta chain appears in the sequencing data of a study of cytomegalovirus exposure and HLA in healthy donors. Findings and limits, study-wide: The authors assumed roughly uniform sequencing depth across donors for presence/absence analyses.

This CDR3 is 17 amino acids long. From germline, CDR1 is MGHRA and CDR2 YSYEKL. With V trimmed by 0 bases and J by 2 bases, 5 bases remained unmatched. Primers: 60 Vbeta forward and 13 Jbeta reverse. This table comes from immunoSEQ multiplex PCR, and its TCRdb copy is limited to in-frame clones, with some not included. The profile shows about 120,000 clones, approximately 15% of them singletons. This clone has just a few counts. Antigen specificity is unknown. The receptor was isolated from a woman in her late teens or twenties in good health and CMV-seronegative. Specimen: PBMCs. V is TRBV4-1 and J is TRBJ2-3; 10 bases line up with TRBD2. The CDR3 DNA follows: TGCGCCAGCAGCCAAGAGTTAGGACTAGCGGACACAGATACGCAGTATTTT. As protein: CASSQELGLADTDTQYF.